This T cell receptor beta chain was captured in a study of T cell responses to AZD1222 COVID-19 vaccine. Overall study results and limits: A mostly white British donor set with more females was recruited, and clonal diversity was possibly underestimated. The study found Spike-specific TCR breadth and depth rose after two AZD1222 doses.

Assay used: immunoSEQ multiplex PCR; TCRdb lists only in-frame clones, some missing. Among some 150,000 clones listed, about 90% were seen once. V dropped 6 bases and J dropped 8 bases, with 13 bases sitting between them. The CDR3 has 12 amino acids. Comments on this clone: Its antigen is still unknown.

The chain has TRBV12-3 or TRBV12-4 and TRBJ1-1; a weak D match, TRBD1 (5 bases). The sequence derives from an adult in good health. The sequencing used peripheral blood, collected on day 0 of AZD1222 vaccination. The DNA for the CDR3 is TGTGCCAGCAGGGGATCAGGGTCCGAAGCTTTCTTT. This codes for CASRGSGSEAFF.